One sample yielded the 28 T cell receptor beta chains listed below, sequenced in a study of OX40 agonist ivuxolimab in advanced cancers. Assay used: immunoSEQ multiplex PCR; TCRdb lists only in-frame clones, some missing. In the table there are over 75,000 clones, 90% of which are singletons. Specimen: CD4+ or CD8+ T cells sorted from blood, collected in a trial of the OX40 agonist ivuxolimab. Source of these receptors: an adult with an advanced solid tumor such as melanoma, head and neck, liver or kidney cancer.

The V gene is TRBV15, the J gene TRBJ2-3, with 8 bases aligning to TRBD2. CDR3 length: 16 amino acids. With V trimmed by 5 bases and J by 0 bases, 7 bases remained unmatched. Germline CDR1 LNHNV, CDR2 YYDKDF (reference sequence). CDR3 sequence reads: CATSEPSGPSTDTQYF. CDR3 coding DNA: TGTGCCACCAGCGAGCCTAGCGGGCCTAGCACAGATACGCAGTATTTT.

This chain links TRBV7-2 with TRBJ2-1; unclear D gene. With 4 bases removed from V and 6 bases from J, the gap between germline ends came to 13 bases. The CDR3 sequence is 14 residues long. CDR1 and CDR2 from the germline V gene are SGHTA and FQGNSA. In nucleotides, the CDR3 is TGTGCCAGCAGCTCACCGCGCGAAATCAATGAGCAGTTCTTC. Protein product: CASSSPREINEQFF. The variable domain in full, completed from reference TRBV7-2 and TRBJ2-1, reads GAGVSQSPSNKVTEKGKDVELRCDPISGHTALYWYRQSLGQGLEFLIYFQGNSAPDKSGLPSDRFSAERTGGSVSTLTIQRTQQEDSAVYLCASSSPREINEQFFGPGTRLTVL.

The rearrangement links TRBV7-8 to TRBJ1-2, with TRBD1 identical over 7 bases. Germline CDR1 and CDR2: SGHVS and FQNEAQ. V gave up 0 bases and J gave up 11 bases; unmatched junction bases: 6. The CDR3 is made up of 13 amino acids. In DNA form, the CDR3 reads TGTGCCAGCAGCTTAGCGAGGACAGGTGGTTACACCTTC. Translated, it gives CASSLARTGGYTF.

The chain is built from TRBV5-1 and TRBJ1-4; D call uncertain. Germline lookup yields CDR1 SGHRS and CDR2 YFSETQ. CDR3 length: 14 amino acids. Trimming removed 0 bases from V and 0 bases from J, with 3 bases in between. For the CDR3, the DNA is TGCGCCAGCAGCTTGGACGCAACTAATGAAAAACTGTTTTTT. Its protein is CASSLDATNEKLFF.

The chain links TRBV5-8 to TRBJ2-1, with D hard to call. The length of the CDR3 is 16 residues. Germline V CDR1 and CDR2: SGHTS, YDEGEE. V lost 1 base and J 10 bases, leaving 21 bases between the germline ends. In DNA, the CDR3 is TGTGCCAGCAGCTTGTCGCTAGGTAGGATCGATATGGAGCAGTTCTTC. This encodes CASSLSLGRIDMEQFF.

DNA of the CDR3: TGTGCCAGCAGCTTGGCTGTCGCGAACACCGGGGAGCTGTTTTTT. Encoded protein: CASSLAVANTGELFF. The V and J genes are TRBV5-4 and TRBJ2-2; no reliable D call. Trimming cost V 0 bases and J 0 bases, with 6 bases left between them. The CDR3 sequence is 15 residues long. In germline, CDR1 is SGHNT, CDR2 YYREEE (reference sequence).

This clone appeared once. The chain links TRBV7-8 to TRBJ1-5; no firm D call. CDR3 length: 16 amino acids. V was cut by 2 bases and J by 5 bases, with 16 bases left in between. Germline V gives CDR1 SGHVS, CDR2 FQNEAQ. CDR3 DNA: TGTGCCAGCAGCTTAAGCCGGACGGTGGCCTATCAGCCCCAGCATTTT. Its protein product is CASSLSRTVAYQPQHF.

The V call is TRBV28, the J call TRBJ1-5, with no clear D. Trimming cost V 3 bases and J 0 bases, with 12 bases left between them. CDR3 length: 16 residues. Germline V gene lookup returns CDR1 MDHEN and CDR2 SYDVKM. This CDR3 is CASSFLFEFSNQPQHF. The CDR3 coding sequence is TGTGCCAGCAGTTTCCTTTTCGAATTTAGCAATCAGCCCCAGCATTTT.

The chain combines TRBV6-5 with TRBJ1-2; 7 bases are a match to TRBD1. The CDR3 is 14 residues long. Germline lookup yields CDR1 MNHEY and CDR2 SVGAGI. The V segment lost 5 bases and the J segment 6 bases; nucleotides outside the gene matches: 9. DNA for the CDR3: TGTGCCAGCAGTCAGGCGGGACAGATCGATGGCTACACCTTC. Protein sequence: CASSQAGQIDGYTF.

This clone has just a few counts. The rearrangement joins TRBV11-3 to TRBJ2-3, with D perhaps matching TRBD2 (6 bases). The germline V gene has CDR1 SGHNT and CDR2 YENEEA. There are 17 residues in the CDR3. The V gene lost 5 bases and the J gene lost 0 bases, with 18 bases spanning the gap. DNA for the CDR3: TGTGCCAGCAGCCAAACCGGGACTTACCTTAGCACAGATACGCAGTATTTT. This codes for CASSQTGTYLSTDTQYF. The complete variable domain, with remaining parts taken from reference TRBV11-3 and TRBJ2-3, reads EAGVVQSPRYKIIEKKQPVAFWCNPISGHNTLYWYLQNLGQGPELLIRYENEEAVDDSQLPKDRFSAERLKGVDSTLKIQPAELGDSAVYLCASSQTGTYLSTDTQYFGPGTRLTVL.

This clone was seen once. The chain combines TRBV28 with TRBJ2-1; 7 nucleotides line up with TRBD2. The V segment lost 3 bases and the J segment 10 bases; nucleotides outside the gene matches: 9. Germline V gene lookup returns CDR1 MDHEN and CDR2 SYDVKM. The CDR3 contains 14 residues. This chain's CDR3 is CASSFLAGAGEQFF. CDR3 DNA: TGTGCCAGCAGTTTTTTAGCGGGTGCTGGGGAGCAGTTCTTC.

V gene TRBV7-3 combines with J gene TRBJ2-1; 9 bases map to TRBD2. This CDR3 contains 19 residues. With V trimmed by 1 base and J by 4 bases, 14 bases remained unmatched. Germline V gives CDR1 SGHTA, CDR2 FQGTGA. This CDR3 reads CASSLREPGLARVYNEQFF. The CDR3 DNA follows: TGTGCCAGCAGCTTAAGAGAACCGGGACTAGCAAGGGTTTACAATGAGCAGTTCTTC.

The chain has TRBV10-1 and TRBJ2-1; D remains unclear. This CDR3 is 12 amino acids long. Trimming stripped 4 bases from V and 9 bases from J, with 10 bases between. Germline-derived CDR1 and CDR2 are WNHNN and SYGVQD (reference sequence). DNA of the CDR3: TGCGCCAGCAGTGGGTCCCCCTGTGAGCAGTTCTTC. Protein product: CASSGSPCEQFF.

The chain couples TRBV7-6 to TRBJ2-5, with 11 bases aligning to TRBD2. V lost 1 base, J lost 1 base, and 8 bases stayed unmatched. Germline CDR1 is SGHVS and CDR2 is FNYEAQ. The CDR3 loop spans 18 amino acids. CDR3 in amino acids: CASSLVTSGSFGQETQYF. In nucleotides, the CDR3 is TGTGCCAGCAGCTTAGTTACTAGCGGGAGTTTTGGCCAAGAGACCCAGTACTTC.

This clone was seen a single time. The chain joins TRBV9 to TRBJ2-3, with 10 bases fitting TRBD2. The CDR3 loop spans 18 amino acids. Per the germline V gene, CDR1 is SGDLS and CDR2 is YYNGEE. With 0 bases clipped from V and 5 bases from J, the junction kept 12 bases outside the gene matches. This chain's CDR3 is CASSVGTPSGRREDTQYF. DNA of the CDR3: TGTGCCAGCAGCGTAGGGACGCCTAGCGGGAGACGGGAAGATACGCAGTATTTT.

V is TRBV7-8 and J is TRBJ1-6, with TRBD1 matching 10 bases. This CDR3 spans 15 amino acids. Germline V gene data show CDR1 as SGHVS and CDR2 as FQNEAQ. V lost 5 bases to trimming and J lost 10 bases; unmatched junction nucleotides: 8. As DNA, the CDR3 is TGTGCCAGCAGCGGCTGGGACAGGGGAGTATCACCCCTCCACTTT. Translating it yields CASSGWDRGVSPLHF.

This clone was counted a single time. V gene TRBV5-1 combines with J gene TRBJ2-5; 12 positions agree with TRBD1. Trimming at V came to 3 bases and at J to 11 bases, leaving 11 bases not matched to a gene. This CDR3 comprises 15 residues. Germline CDR1 SGHRS, CDR2 YFSETQ. CDR3 nucleotide sequence: TGCGCCAGCAGCTCGGGACAGGGGGCATTTCGGGAGCAGTACTTC. Translating it yields CASSSGQGAFREQYF.

This clone was counted a few times. This chain connects TRBV5-5 to TRBJ2-1; the match to TRBD2 covers 10 bases. Germline CDR1 and CDR2: SGHKS and YYEKEE (reference sequence). The CDR3 runs 13 residues. Trimming at V came to 1 base and at J to 9 bases, leaving 1 base not matched to a gene. The CDR3 loop reads CASSLTSGTEQFF. Here the CDR3 DNA reads TGTGCCAGCAGCTTGACTAGCGGGACTGAGCAGTTCTTC.

This chain joins TRBV20-1 and TRBJ2-3; D call uncertain. The V end was cut by 5 bases, the J end by 5 bases, with 5 bases between. Germline CDR1 is DFQATT and CDR2 is SNEGSKA (reference sequence). This CDR3 comprises 10 residues. The CDR3 DNA reads TGCAGTGCTGCCCGAGATACGCAGTATTTT. This sequence encodes CSAARDTQYF.

Only one count was recorded for this clone. The CDR3 coding sequence is TGTGCCAGCAGCACCCAAGAGACCCAGTACTTC. Amino acid sequence: CASSTQETQYF. The rearrangement links TRBV5-4 to TRBJ2-5, with D hard to call. The CDR3 has 11 amino acids. Trimming pared 4 bases from V and 1 base from J, leaving 2 bases between. Germline V gene sequence: CDR1 SGHNT, CDR2 YYREEE (reference sequence).

Written as DNA, the CDR3 is TGCAGTGGGGTCAGGGTGGACGGGGAGCTGTTTTTT. Residues: CSGVRVDGELFF. The V call is TRBV29-1, the J call TRBJ2-2; D might be TRBD1 (5 bases). The CDR3 covers 12 residues. Germline assignment: CDR1 SQVTM and CDR2 ANQGSEA.

The table lists this clone with a few counts. The chain is built from TRBV30 and TRBJ1-1, with no clear D. Germline loops: CDR1 GTSNPN, CDR2 SVGIG (reference sequence). V was trimmed by 4 bases and J by 1 base, leaving 16 bases between them. The CDR3 consists of 15 residues. The CDR3 sequence is CAWKSRLRENTEAFF. The CDR3 coding sequence is TGTGCCTGGAAGTCGCGTTTACGAGAGAACACTGAAGCTTTCTTT. Full variable domain (rest looked up from reference TRBV30 and TRBJ1-1): SQTIHQWPATLVQPVGSPLSLECTVEGTSNPNLYWYRQAAGRGLQLLFYSVGIGQISSEVPQNLSASRPQDRQFILSSKKLLLSDSGFYLCAWKSRLRENTEAFFGQGTRLTVV.

The chain links TRBV2 to TRBJ2-1, with 7 bases lining up with TRBD2. The CDR3 runs to 15 residues. The germline V gene encodes CDR1 SNHLY and CDR2 FYNNEI. V shed 3 bases and J 5 bases; nucleotides not matched to a gene: 7. In DNA, the CDR3 is TGTGCCAGCAGTGAGTCAACGGGAGGTCACAATGAGCAGTTCTTC. This gives the protein CASSESTGGHNEQFF. The full variable domain, completed using reference TRBV2 and TRBJ2-1, is EPEVTQTPSHQVTQMGQEVILRCVPISNHLYFYWYRQILGQKVEFLVSFYNNEISEKSEIFDDQFSVERPDGSNFTLKIRSTKLEDSAMYFCASSESTGGHNEQFFGPGTRLTVL.

V gene TRBV11-2 combines with J gene TRBJ1-1, with D hard to call. This CDR3 spans 15 amino acids. V was trimmed by 2 bases and J by 1 base, leaving 11 bases between them. Germline assignment: CDR1 SGHAT and CDR2 FQNNGV. The CDR3 protein is CASSLMAQKNTEAFF. The DNA for the CDR3 is TGTGCCAGCAGCTTAATGGCACAGAAGAACACTGAAGCTTTCTTT.

This chain links TRBV28 with TRBJ1-2; tentatively, D is TRBD1 (5 bases). This CDR3 contains 16 residues. V was pared by 2 bases and J by 8 bases, with 21 bases between. Germline assignment: CDR1 MDHEN and CDR2 SYDVKM. The CDR3 DNA follows: TGTGCCAGCAGTTTACCCCACTGGGGCGGGAGGGAAGGCTACACCTTC. Protein sequence: CASSLPHWGGREGYTF.

This rearrangement joins TRBV2 to TRBJ2-1; possibly TRBD2 for D (5 bases). V was clipped by 2 bases and J by 6 bases, with 8 bases between them. From germline, CDR1 is SNHLY and CDR2 FYNNEI. CDR3 length: 13 residues. The CDR3 loop reads CASSENRGNEQFF. CDR3 nucleotide sequence: TGTGCCAGCAGTGAAAATCGGGGCAATGAGCAGTTCTTC.

This CDR3 is CATMEWEGLYEQYF. The DNA for the CDR3 is TGTGCCACCATGGAGTGGGAGGGCCTCTACGAGCAGTACTTC. This chain links TRBV5-6 with TRBJ2-7; the match to TRBD2 covers 7 bases. Trimming took 9 bases from V and 3 from J; bases not matched to a gene: 12. Germline CDR1 SGHDT, CDR2 YYEEEE. The CDR3 totals 14 residues.

The rearrangement uses TRBV9 and TRBJ1-3; D ambiguous. Trimming cost V 4 bases and J 0 bases, with 11 bases left between them. This CDR3 comprises 15 residues. Germline lookup yields CDR1 SGDLS and CDR2 YYNGEE. The CDR3 spells CASSPHIDSGNTIYF. CDR3 coding DNA: TGTGCCAGCAGCCCCCATATCGACTCTGGAAACACCATATATTTT.